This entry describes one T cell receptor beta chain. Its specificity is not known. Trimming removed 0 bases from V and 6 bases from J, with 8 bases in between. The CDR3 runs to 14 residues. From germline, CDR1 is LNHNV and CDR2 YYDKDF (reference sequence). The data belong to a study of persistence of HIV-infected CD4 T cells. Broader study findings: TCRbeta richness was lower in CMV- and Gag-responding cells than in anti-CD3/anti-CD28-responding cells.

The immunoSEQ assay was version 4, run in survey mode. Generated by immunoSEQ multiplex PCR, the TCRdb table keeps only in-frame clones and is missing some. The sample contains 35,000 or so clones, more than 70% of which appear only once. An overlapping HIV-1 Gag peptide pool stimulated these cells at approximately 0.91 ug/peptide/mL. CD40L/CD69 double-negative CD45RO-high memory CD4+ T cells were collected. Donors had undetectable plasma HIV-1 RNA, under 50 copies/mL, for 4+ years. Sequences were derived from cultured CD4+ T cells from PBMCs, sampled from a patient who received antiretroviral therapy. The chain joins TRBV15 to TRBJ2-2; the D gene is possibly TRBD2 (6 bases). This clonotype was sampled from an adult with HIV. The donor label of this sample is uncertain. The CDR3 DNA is TGTGCCACCAGCAGAGATCGGGGGTCCGGGGAGCTGTTTTTT. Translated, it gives CATSRDRGSGELFF.